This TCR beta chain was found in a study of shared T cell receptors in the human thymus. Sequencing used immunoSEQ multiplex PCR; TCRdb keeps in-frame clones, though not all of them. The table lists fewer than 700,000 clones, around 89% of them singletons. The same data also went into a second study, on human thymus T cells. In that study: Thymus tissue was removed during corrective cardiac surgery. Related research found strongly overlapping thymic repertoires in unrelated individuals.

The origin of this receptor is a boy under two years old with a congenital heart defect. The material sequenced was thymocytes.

The CDR3 nucleotides are TGTGCCAGCAGCTCTGGGCATTCCTACGAGCAGTACTTC. This translates into CASSSGHSYEQYF. This chain joins TRBV11-2 and TRBJ2-7; D is ambiguous. With 4 bases removed from V and 1 base from J, the gap between germline ends came to 8 bases. The germline V gene has CDR1 SGHAT and CDR2 FQNNGV. This CDR3 contains 13 residues. Full variable domain (missing parts from reference TRBV11-2 and TRBJ2-7): EAGVAQSPRYKIIEKRQSVAFWCNPISGHATLYWYQQILGQGPKLLIQFQNNGVVDDSQLPKDRFSAERLKGVDSTLKIQPAKLEDSAVYLCASSSGHSYEQYFGPGTRLTVT.